The 10 T cell receptor beta chains below all came from one sample that was sequenced in a study of blood T cell repertoires in COVID-19. Profiling relied on immunoSEQ multiplex PCR, and the TCRdb table lists in-frame clones only, not all of them. The data show about 88,000 clones, 90% seen once. The sequencing sample was made of peripheral blood. The receptors were sampled from a man aged 55 to 70 with acute or convalescent COVID-19.

J is TRBJ1-4 and V is TRBV9; a possible D gene is TRBD1 (6 bases). The germline gives CDR1 SGDLS, CDR2 YYNGEE. This CDR3 is 15 amino acids long. V dropped 4 bases and J dropped 4 bases, with 14 bases sitting between them. The CDR3 DNA is TGTGCCAGCAGCCGTGAACAGGGAATTAATGAAAAACTGTTTTTT. Translation: CASSREQGINEKLFF. Full variable domain (missing parts from reference TRBV9 and TRBJ1-4): DSGVTQTPKHLITATGQRVTLRCSPRSGDLSVYWYQQSLDQGLQFLIQYYNGEERAKGNILERFSAQQFPDLHSELNLSSLELGDSALYFCASSREQGINEKLFFGSGTQLSVL.

The chain recombines TRBV27 with TRBJ2-5; D may be TRBD2 (6 bases). Germline lookup yields CDR1 MNHEY and CDR2 SMNVEV (reference sequence). The CDR3 contains 13 residues. Between the trimmed V and J ends, which lost 1 base and 4 bases, there was a span of 7 bases. CDR3 sequence reads: CASSLWGGETQYF. The CDR3, as DNA: TGTGCCAGCAGTTTATGGGGAGGAGAGACCCAGTACTTC.

V and J are TRBV18 and TRBJ2-5; TRBD2 matches at 9 bases. The CDR3 length is 15 residues. Germline V gene lookup returns CDR1 KGHSH and CDR2 LQKENI. Trimming removed 1 base from V and 5 bases from J; junction bases left unmatched: 5. CDR3 loop: CASSPQPSGTETQYF. The CDR3 coding sequence is TGTGCCAGCTCACCACAGCCTAGCGGGACGGAGACCCAGTACTTC.

This sequence joins TRBV19 and TRBJ2-3; 8 nucleotides agree with TRBD2. Unmatched junction bases numbered 8, after V lost 4 bases and J lost 2 bases. In germline, CDR1 is LNHDA, CDR2 SQIVND (reference sequence). This CDR3 spans 16 amino acids. The chain's CDR3 is CASSRRTSSLTDTQYF. DNA for the CDR3: TGTGCCAGTAGTAGAAGGACTAGCTCGCTCACAGATACGCAGTATTTT.

In this sample, this clone turned up once. The chain is built from TRBV2 and TRBJ1-5, with TRBD1 identical over 7 bases. CDR1 is SNHLY, CDR2 FYNNEI, per germline. J was trimmed by 5 bases and V by 6 bases; bases with no gene match: 7. The length of the CDR3 is 14 residues. CDR3 bases: TGTGCCAGCAGGGACCAGACAGGGTATCAGCCCCAGCATTTT. It codes for CASRDQTGYQPQHF.

The chain combines TRBV5-4 with TRBJ2-3; D gene uncertain. Trimming shortened V by 4 bases and J by 0 bases, and 12 bases separated the two germline ends. The CDR3 is 15 amino acids. Germline CDR1 is SGHNT and CDR2 is YYREEE (reference sequence). CDR3: CASSATLTSTDTQYF. For the CDR3, the DNA is TGTGCCAGCAGCGCTACCCTAACGAGCACAGATACGCAGTATTTT.

The V call is TRBV10-3, the J call TRBJ1-4, with D perhaps TRBD1 (5 bases). Trimming left V 3 bases short and J 5 bases short, with 13 bases between. This CDR3 contains 15 residues. Germline assignment: CDR1 ENHRY and CDR2 SYGVKD. CDR3 sequence reads: CAISEQAGSNEKLFF. In DNA form, the CDR3 reads TGTGCCATCAGTGAACAGGCAGGGTCCAATGAAAAACTGTTTTTT.

The chain combines TRBV7-9 with TRBJ1-6, with a possible D match to TRBD1 (6 bases). With 2 bases removed from V and 14 bases from J, the gap between germline ends came to 10 bases. The V gene's germline CDR1 is SEHNR and CDR2 FQNEAQ (reference sequence). The CDR3 consists of 12 residues. The CDR3 coding sequence is TGTGCCAGCAGCTTACAGGGGCGGGCCCTCCACTTT. Amino acid sequence: CASSLQGRALHF.

The chain recombines TRBV27 with TRBJ2-7; TRBD2 aligns across 10 bases. The germline V gene has CDR1 MNHEY and CDR2 SMNVEV (reference sequence). Trimming removed 5 bases from V and 3 bases from J; junction bases left unmatched: 7. The CDR3 covers 15 residues. The CDR3 loop reads CASSASLAGSYEQYF. The CDR3 region has the DNA TGTGCCAGCAGTGCCTCACTAGCGGGGAGCTACGAGCAGTACTTC.

The chain employs TRBV28 and TRBJ2-7, with 9 bases aligning to TRBD2. Germline assignment: CDR1 MDHEN and CDR2 SYDVKM. The trim removed 5 bases at V and 2 bases at J, leaving 7 bases unmatched. The CDR3 has 15 amino acids. The CDR3: CASSATSGYAYEQYF. The CDR3 nucleotides read TGTGCCAGCAGTGCGACTAGCGGTTATGCCTACGAGCAGTACTTC.